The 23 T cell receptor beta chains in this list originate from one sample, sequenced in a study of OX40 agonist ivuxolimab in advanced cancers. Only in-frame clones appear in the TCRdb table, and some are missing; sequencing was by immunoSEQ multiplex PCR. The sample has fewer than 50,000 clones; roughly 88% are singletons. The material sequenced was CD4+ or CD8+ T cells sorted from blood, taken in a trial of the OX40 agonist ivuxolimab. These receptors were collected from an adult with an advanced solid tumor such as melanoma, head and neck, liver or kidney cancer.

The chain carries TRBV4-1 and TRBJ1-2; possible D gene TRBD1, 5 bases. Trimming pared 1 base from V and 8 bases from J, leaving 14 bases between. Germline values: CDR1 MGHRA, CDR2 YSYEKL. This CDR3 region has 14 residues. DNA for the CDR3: TGCGCCAGCAGCCAAGCCCCCTACGGGGGAGGCTACACCTTC. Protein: CASSQAPYGGGYTF.

The CDR3 region is CAWSVGSGGETQYF. The CDR3 DNA sequence: TGTGCCTGGAGTGTGGGGAGTGGTGGAGAGACCCAGTACTTC. V gene TRBV30 combines with J gene TRBJ2-5, with a tentative D call TRBD2 (5 bases). The CDR3 contains 14 residues. V was trimmed by 0 bases and J by 4 bases, leaving 12 bases between them. Per germline, CDR1 GTSNPN and CDR2 SVGIG (reference sequence).

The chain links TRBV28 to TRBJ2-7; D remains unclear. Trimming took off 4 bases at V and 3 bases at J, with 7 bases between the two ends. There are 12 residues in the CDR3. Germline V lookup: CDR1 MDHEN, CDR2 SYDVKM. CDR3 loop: CASSSHHYEQYF. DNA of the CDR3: TGTGCCAGCAGTTCACACCACTACGAGCAGTACTTC.

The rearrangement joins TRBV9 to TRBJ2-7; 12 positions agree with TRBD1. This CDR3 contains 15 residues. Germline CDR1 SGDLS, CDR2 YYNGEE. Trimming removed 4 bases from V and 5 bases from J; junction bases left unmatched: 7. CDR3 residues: CASSSQGQGADEQYF. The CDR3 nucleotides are TGTGCCAGCAGCTCCCAGGGACAGGGGGCCGACGAGCAGTACTTC.

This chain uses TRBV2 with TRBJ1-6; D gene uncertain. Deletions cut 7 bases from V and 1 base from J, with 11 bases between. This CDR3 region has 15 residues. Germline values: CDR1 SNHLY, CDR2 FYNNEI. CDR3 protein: CASKEVTSYNSPLHF. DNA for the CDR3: TGTGCCAGCAAGGAGGTTACTTCCTATAATTCACCCCTCCACTTT. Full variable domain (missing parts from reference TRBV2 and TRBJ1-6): EPEVTQTPSHQVTQMGQEVILRCVPISNHLYFYWYRQILGQKVEFLVSFYNNEISEKSEIFDDQFSVERPDGSNFTLKIRSTKLEDSAMYFCASKEVTSYNSPLHFGNGTRLTVT.

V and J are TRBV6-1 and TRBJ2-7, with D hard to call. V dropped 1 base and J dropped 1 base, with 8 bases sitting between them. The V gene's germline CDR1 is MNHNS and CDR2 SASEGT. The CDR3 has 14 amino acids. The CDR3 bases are TGTGCCAGCAGTGAAGTTGGCCGATCCTACGAGCAGTACGTC. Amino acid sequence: CASSEVGRSYEQYV.

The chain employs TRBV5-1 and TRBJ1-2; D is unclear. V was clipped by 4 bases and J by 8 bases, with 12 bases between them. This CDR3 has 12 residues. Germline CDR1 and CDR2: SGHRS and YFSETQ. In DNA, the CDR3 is TGCGCCAGCAGCGACGACACGGGCGGCTACACCTTC. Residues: CASSDDTGGYTF.

CDR3 coding DNA: TGTGCCAGCAGCGTAGAGTCCGGGGGTAATTCACCCCTCCACTTT. As protein: CASSVESGGNSPLHF. This chain uses TRBV9 with TRBJ1-6, with D possibly matching TRBD1 (5 bases). This CDR3 is built from 15 residues. Trimming left V 0 bases short and J 6 bases short, with 10 bases between. CDR1 SGDLS and CDR2 YYNGEE come from the germline V gene.

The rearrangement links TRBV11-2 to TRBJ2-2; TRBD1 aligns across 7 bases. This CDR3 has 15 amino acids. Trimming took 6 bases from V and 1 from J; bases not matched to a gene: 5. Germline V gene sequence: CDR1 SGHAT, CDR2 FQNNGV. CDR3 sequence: CASRRGQENTGELFF. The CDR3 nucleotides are TGTGCCAGCAGAAGAGGACAGGAGAACACCGGGGAGCTGTTTTTT.

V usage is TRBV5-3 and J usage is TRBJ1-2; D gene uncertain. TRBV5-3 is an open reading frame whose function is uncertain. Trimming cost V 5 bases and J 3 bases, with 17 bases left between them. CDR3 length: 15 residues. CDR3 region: CARSNISDGYYGYTF. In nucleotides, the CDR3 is TGTGCCAGAAGTAACATTTCCGACGGTTACTATGGCTACACCTTC.

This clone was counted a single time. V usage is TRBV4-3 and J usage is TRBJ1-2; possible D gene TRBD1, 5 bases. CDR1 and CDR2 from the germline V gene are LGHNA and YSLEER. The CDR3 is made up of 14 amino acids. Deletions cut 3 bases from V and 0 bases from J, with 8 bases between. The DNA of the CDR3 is TGCGCCAGCAGCCAGGGGACCGCTAACTATGGCTACACCTTC. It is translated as CASSQGTANYGYTF.

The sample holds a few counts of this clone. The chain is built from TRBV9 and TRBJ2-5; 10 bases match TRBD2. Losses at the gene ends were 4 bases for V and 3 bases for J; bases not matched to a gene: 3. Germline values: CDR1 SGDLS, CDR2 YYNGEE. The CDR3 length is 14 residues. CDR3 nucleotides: TGTGCCAGCAGCCCAGGGACTAGCGAAGAGACCCAGTACTTC. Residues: CASSPGTSEETQYF. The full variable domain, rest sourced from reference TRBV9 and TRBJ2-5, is DSGVTQTPKHLITATGQRVTLRCSPRSGDLSVYWYQQSLDQGLQFLIQYYNGEERAKGNILERFSAQQFPDLHSELNLSSLELGDSALYFCASSPGTSEETQYFGPGTRLLVL.

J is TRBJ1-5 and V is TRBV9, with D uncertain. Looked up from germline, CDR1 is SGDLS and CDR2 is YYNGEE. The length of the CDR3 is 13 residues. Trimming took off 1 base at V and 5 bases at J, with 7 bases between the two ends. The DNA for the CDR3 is TGTGCCAGCAGCGTATTCGAGGATCAGCCCCAGCATTTT. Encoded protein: CASSVFEDQPQHF.

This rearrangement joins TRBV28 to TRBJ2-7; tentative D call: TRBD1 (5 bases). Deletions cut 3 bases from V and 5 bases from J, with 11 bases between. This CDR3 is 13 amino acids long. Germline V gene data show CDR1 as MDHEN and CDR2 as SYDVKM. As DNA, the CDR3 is TGTGCCAGCAGTTTCACAGGTAGCCACGAGCAGTACTTC. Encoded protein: CASSFTGSHEQYF.

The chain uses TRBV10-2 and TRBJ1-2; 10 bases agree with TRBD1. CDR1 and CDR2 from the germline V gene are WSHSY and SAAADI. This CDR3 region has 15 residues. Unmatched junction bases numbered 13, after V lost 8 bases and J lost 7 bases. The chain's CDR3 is CASGDGQGDLFGYTF. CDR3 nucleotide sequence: TGCGCCAGCGGAGATGGACAGGGGGATCTTTTTGGCTACACCTTC.

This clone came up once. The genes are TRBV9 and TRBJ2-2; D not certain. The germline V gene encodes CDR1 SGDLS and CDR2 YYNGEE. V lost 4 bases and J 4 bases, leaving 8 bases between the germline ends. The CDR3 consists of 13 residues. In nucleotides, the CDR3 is TGTGCCAGCAGCTATTTAGTCACCGGGGAGCTGTTTTTT. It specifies CASSYLVTGELFF. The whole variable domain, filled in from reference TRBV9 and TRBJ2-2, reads DSGVTQTPKHLITATGQRVTLRCSPRSGDLSVYWYQQSLDQGLQFLIQYYNGEERAKGNILERFSAQQFPDLHSELNLSSLELGDSALYFCASSYLVTGELFFGEGSRLTVL.

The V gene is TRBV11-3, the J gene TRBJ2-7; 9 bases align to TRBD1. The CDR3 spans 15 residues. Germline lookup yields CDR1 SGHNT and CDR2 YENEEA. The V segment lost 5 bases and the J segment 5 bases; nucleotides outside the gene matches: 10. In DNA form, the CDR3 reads TGTGCCAGCAGCGATCGGGACAGGGTCTACCACGAGCAGTACTTC. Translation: CASSDRDRVYHEQYF.

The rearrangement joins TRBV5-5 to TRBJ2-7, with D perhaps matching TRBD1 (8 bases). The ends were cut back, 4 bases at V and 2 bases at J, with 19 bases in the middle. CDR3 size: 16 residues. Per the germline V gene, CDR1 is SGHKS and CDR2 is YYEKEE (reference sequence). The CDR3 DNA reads TGTGCCAGCAGCAAACATACAGGGGGGGGGCCCTACGAGCAGTACGTC. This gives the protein CASSKHTGGGPYEQYV.

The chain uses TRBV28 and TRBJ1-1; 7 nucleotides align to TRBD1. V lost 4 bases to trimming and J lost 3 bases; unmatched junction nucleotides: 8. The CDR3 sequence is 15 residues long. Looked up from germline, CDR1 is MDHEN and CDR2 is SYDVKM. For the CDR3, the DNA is TGTGCCAGCAGTTCCACAGGGGTGGGGGACACTGAAGCTTTCTTT. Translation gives CASSSTGVGDTEAFF.

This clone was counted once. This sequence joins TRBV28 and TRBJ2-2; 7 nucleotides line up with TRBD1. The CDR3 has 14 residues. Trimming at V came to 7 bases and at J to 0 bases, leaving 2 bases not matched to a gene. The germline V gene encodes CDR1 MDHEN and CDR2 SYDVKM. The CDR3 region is CASTGTANTGELFF. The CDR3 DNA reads TGTGCCAGCACCGGGACAGCGAACACCGGGGAGCTGTTTTTT.

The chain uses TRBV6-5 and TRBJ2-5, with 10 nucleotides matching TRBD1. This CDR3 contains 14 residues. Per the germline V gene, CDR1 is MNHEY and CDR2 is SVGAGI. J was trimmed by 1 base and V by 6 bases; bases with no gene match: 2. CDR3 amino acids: CASSDRGRQETQYF. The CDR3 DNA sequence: TGTGCCAGCAGCGACAGGGGGCGCCAAGAGACCCAGTACTTC.

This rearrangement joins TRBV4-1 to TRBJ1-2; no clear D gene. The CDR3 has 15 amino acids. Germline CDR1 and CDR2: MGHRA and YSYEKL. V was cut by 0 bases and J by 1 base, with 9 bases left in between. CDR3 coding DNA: TGCGCCAGCAGCCAAGACCCCGGTTTTAACTATGGCTACACCTTC. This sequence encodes CASSQDPGFNYGYTF.

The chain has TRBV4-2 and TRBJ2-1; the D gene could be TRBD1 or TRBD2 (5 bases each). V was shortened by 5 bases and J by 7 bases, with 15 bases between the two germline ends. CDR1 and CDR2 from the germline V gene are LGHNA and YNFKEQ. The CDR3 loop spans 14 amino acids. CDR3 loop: CASSWGTGQNEQFF. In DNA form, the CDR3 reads TGTGCCAGCAGCTGGGGGACGGGGCAGAATGAGCAGTTCTTC.